Reported below is one TCR beta chain. The antigen remains unidentified. Germline V gives CDR1 MDHEN, CDR2 SYDVKM. This CDR3 has 14 residues. Trimming removed 8 bases from V and 0 bases from J, with 10 bases in between. The sample comes from a study of T-cell reconstitution after alpha-beta-depleted transplantation in children. The library targeted TCRbeta and was prepared with unique molecular identifiers. TCRdb re-called the PCR reads with MiXCR, one entry per CDR3 protein. The sample consists of approximately 1,000,000 distinct CDR3 sequences, about 29% of them appearing once. Whole-study results and caveats: For some patients, TCRbeta diversity was high at day 60 because of recipient T cells and thymic progenitors that survived.

The sequence came from a boy under two years old who had a stem cell transplant for SCID, so the T cells may come from the graft donor. The chain carries TRBV28 and TRBJ1-4, with no clear D. The starting material was PBMCs, mostly from graft donor cells, obtained 360 days after TCRalphabeta/CD19-depleted stem cell transplant. CDR3 region: CASSSFPTNEKLFF. CDR3 DNA sequence: TGTGCCAGCTCCTCCTTTCCAACTAATGAAAAACTGTTTTTT.